The 18 T cell receptor beta chains below come from one sample, sequenced in a study of T-cell reconstitution after alpha-beta-depleted transplantation in children. The TCRbeta library was prepared with unique molecular identifiers. TCRdb re-derived calls from the PCR reads in MiXCR, one entry per CDR3 protein. This table has over 100,000 distinct CDR3 sequences, about 9.4% appearing once. The sequencing used PBMCs, collected before TCRalphabeta/CD19-depleted stem cell transplant. These receptor sequences come from a boy aged 2 to 9 with acute lymphoblastic leukemia, due to receive a stem cell transplant.

In this sample, this clonotype turned up a few times. This sequence joins TRBV3-1 and TRBJ2-2, with D perhaps TRBD1 (7 bases). In germline, CDR1 is LGHDT, CDR2 YNNKEL (reference sequence). V was pared by 0 bases and J by 0 bases, with 14 bases between. The CDR3 spans 18 residues. The CDR3 is CASSQDWRGPPNTGELFF. The CDR3 coding sequence is TGTGCCAGCAGCCAAGATTGGAGGGGGCCCCCGAACACCGGGGAGCTGTTTTTT.

The chain carries TRBV20-1 and TRBJ2-1; 8 nucleotides match TRBD2. Trimming took 5 bases from V and 6 from J; bases not matched to a gene: 12. The CDR3 loop spans 15 amino acids. The germline V gene encodes CDR1 DFQATT and CDR2 SNEGSKA (reference sequence). The CDR3 DNA follows: TGCAGTGCTCCCGTTCCAGCGGGAGACCTCAATGAGCAGTTCTTC. This sequence encodes CSAPVPAGDLNEQFF.

This clonotype appeared a few times. V gene TRBV18 combines with J gene TRBJ1-1; possible D gene TRBD1, 5 bases. This CDR3 has 14 residues. Germline CDR1 and CDR2: KGHSH and LQKENI. V dropped 3 bases and J dropped 1 base, with 9 bases sitting between them. The CDR3 sequence: CASSPQGANTEAFF. The CDR3 DNA reads as TGTGCCAGCTCACCCCAAGGGGCGAACACTGAAGCTTTCTTT.

This clonotype was detected a few times. The rearrangement links TRBV9 to TRBJ2-1, with 8 bases that match TRBD2. V shed 0 bases and J 9 bases; nucleotides not matched to a gene: 5. Germline V lookup: CDR1 SGDLS, CDR2 YYNGEE. This CDR3 has 14 residues. This CDR3 reads CASSVAIAGSEQFF. The CDR3 DNA reads as TGTGCCAGCAGCGTAGCCATAGCGGGATCTGAGCAGTTCTTC.

This clonotype has a handful of counts. The CDR3 sequence: CASSPQGETGELFF. CDR3 DNA sequence: TGTGCCAGCAGCCCCCAGGGAGAAACCGGGGAGCTGTTTTTT. This sequence joins TRBV3-1 and TRBJ2-2, with D tentatively TRBD1 or TRBD2 (5 bases each). The length of the CDR3 is 14 residues. Germline CDR1 LGHDT, CDR2 YNNKEL (reference sequence). Trimming cost V 4 bases and J 5 bases, with 11 bases left between them. The full variable domain, its missing parts supplied by reference TRBV3-1 and TRBJ2-2, is DTAVSQTPKYLVTQMGNDKSIKCEQNLGHDTMYWYKQDSKKFLKIMFSYNNKELIINETVPNRFSPKSPDKAHLNLHINSLELGDSAVYFCASSPQGETGELFFGEGSRLTVL.

This clonotype showed up just a few times. The V call is TRBV9, the J call TRBJ2-7, with D possibly matching TRBD1 (6 bases). Germline assignment: CDR1 SGDLS and CDR2 YYNGEE. V was clipped by 0 bases and J by 0 bases, with 7 bases between them. The CDR3 loop spans 14 amino acids. DNA for the CDR3: TGTGCCAGCAGCGTAGGGGACAACTCCTACGAGCAGTACTTC. Translation gives CASSVGDNSYEQYF.

The chain employs TRBV5-1 and TRBJ2-1, with D perhaps given as TRBD1 or TRBD2 (5 bases each). Germline V lookup: CDR1 SGHRS, CDR2 YFSETQ. The CDR3 is 15 amino acids. Trimming stripped 4 bases from V and 7 bases from J, with 18 bases between. CDR3 bases: TGCGCCAGCAGCCGGGACCCCTCCATTTCAAATGAGCAGTTCTTC. It specifies CASSRDPSISNEQFF.

The chain recombines TRBV27 with TRBJ1-5, with D possibly TRBD1 on 5 matching bases. The CDR3 is made up of 17 amino acids. V was pared by 8 bases and J by 6 bases, with 26 bases between. CDR1 is MNHEY and CDR2 is SMNVEV in the germline V gene (reference sequence). As DNA, the CDR3 is TGTGCCAGCGCCAGAAAGGCAGGGTCCGGGTTGAGTCAGCCCCAGCATTTT. It yields the protein CASARKAGSGLSQPQHF.

This chain uses TRBV7-9 with TRBJ2-5; TRBD1 agrees at 12 bases. Germline V gene data show CDR1 as SEHNR and CDR2 as FQNEAQ (reference sequence). The CDR3 is 13 amino acids. After removal of 3 bases from V and 8 bases from J, the junction contained 1 base not matched to a gene. The CDR3 nucleotides are TGTGCCAGCAGCTTCGGGACAGGGGGCACCCAGTACTTC. This sequence encodes CASSFGTGGTQYF.

The gene calls are TRBV27 and TRBJ2-3; 8 bases align to TRBD2. Germline CDR1 is MNHEY and CDR2 is SMNVEV (reference sequence). The J segment lost 5 bases and the V segment lost 6 bases, leaving 13 bases of the junction unmatched. The CDR3 is 16 residues long. The CDR3 loop is CASSFFGTRKGDTQYF. The DNA for the CDR3 is TGTGCCAGCAGCTTTTTTGGGACTAGGAAGGGAGATACGCAGTATTTT.

This clonotype is termed large (0.1 to 1%). The chain joins TRBV6-5 to TRBJ2-7; weak D call: TRBD1 (7 bases). V was trimmed by 6 bases and J by 7 bases, leaving 16 bases between them. Germline CDR1 and CDR2: MNHEY and SVGAGI. The CDR3 spans 13 residues. For the CDR3, the DNA is TGTGCCAGCAGAACCGGGGGACAGAGGGAGCAGTACTTC. Its translation is CASRTGGQREQYF.

This clonotype has only a few counts. The chain joins TRBV5-1 to TRBJ2-6; TRBD2 is a possible D gene (6 bases). Germline V gene data show CDR1 as SGHRS and CDR2 as YFSETQ. The CDR3 spans 17 residues. Trimming took off 2 bases at V and 0 bases at J, with 12 bases between the two ends. The CDR3 sequence is CASSFGTAPSGANVLTF. CDR3 nucleotides: TGCGCCAGCAGCTTCGGGACTGCCCCCTCTGGGGCCAACGTCCTGACTTTC.

In this sample, this clonotype turned up many times. V and J are TRBV5-1 and TRBJ2-1; D gene uncertain. Between the trimmed V and J ends, which lost 4 bases and 12 bases, there was a span of 20 bases. This CDR3 comprises 14 residues. Germline V gene lookup returns CDR1 SGHRS and CDR2 YFSETQ. This chain's CDR3 is CASSPDPQSLLQFF. CDR3 DNA: TGCGCCAGCAGCCCGGACCCCCAATCCCTCCTGCAGTTCTTC.

This clonotype has only a few counts. This chain joins TRBV27 and TRBJ1-2; no clear D gene. Germline V lookup: CDR1 MNHEY, CDR2 SMNVEV (reference sequence). The CDR3 contains 14 residues. V dropped 5 bases and J dropped 2 bases, with 12 bases sitting between them. CDR3 in amino acids: CASSPRTANYGYTF. The CDR3 DNA reads as TGTGCCAGCAGTCCGCGGACGGCAAACTATGGCTACACCTTC.

The DNA for the CDR3 is TGCGCCAGCAGCTGGAGGGACAGGGGGCATGAGCAGTTCTTC. It codes for CASSWRDRGHEQFF. The gene calls are TRBV5-1 and TRBJ2-1; 12 bases line up with TRBD1. This CDR3 region has 14 residues. With 3 bases clipped from V and 8 bases from J, the junction kept 3 bases outside the gene matches. Germline-derived CDR1 and CDR2 are SGHRS and YFSETQ.

This clonotype was picked up a small number of times. The chain combines TRBV7-8 with TRBJ2-5, with a tentative D call TRBD2 (5 bases). The CDR3 totals 14 residues. Trimming cost V 1 base and J 4 bases, with 10 bases left between them. CDR1 and CDR2 from the germline V gene are SGHVS and FQNEAQ. The CDR3 DNA sequence: TGTGCCAGCAGCTTAGTGGGTGGGAGAGAGACCCAGTACTTC. Its protein product is CASSLVGGRETQYF.

This clonotype was found a few times. V usage is TRBV6-5 and J usage is TRBJ1-2; 7 bases map to TRBD1. The germline CDR1 and CDR2 sequences are MNHEY and SVGAGI. The CDR3 totals 15 residues. The V segment lost 1 base and the J segment 3 bases; nucleotides outside the gene matches: 5. CDR3 nucleotide sequence: TGTGCCAGCAGTTACTTAGGGGGCGTTTACTATGGCTACACCTTC. Protein: CASSYLGGVYYGYTF.

In this sample, this clonotype turned up a few times. V usage is TRBV27 and J usage is TRBJ2-7; TRBD2 matches 15 bases. The J segment lost 5 bases and the V segment lost 6 bases, leaving 2 bases of the junction unmatched. Germline V gives CDR1 MNHEY, CDR2 SMNVEV (reference sequence). This CDR3 is built from 14 residues. The CDR3 region has the DNA TGTGCCAGCAGGGGACTAGCGGGAGGCGACGAGCAGTACTTC. The encoded protein is CASRGLAGGDEQYF.